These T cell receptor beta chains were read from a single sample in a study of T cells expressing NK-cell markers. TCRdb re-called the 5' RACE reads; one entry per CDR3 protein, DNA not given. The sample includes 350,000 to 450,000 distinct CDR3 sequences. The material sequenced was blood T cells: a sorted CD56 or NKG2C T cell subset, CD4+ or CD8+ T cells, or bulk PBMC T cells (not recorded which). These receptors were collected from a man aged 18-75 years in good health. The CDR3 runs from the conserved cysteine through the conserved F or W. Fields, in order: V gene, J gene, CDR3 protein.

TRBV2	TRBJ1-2	CASSVGRGYYGYTF
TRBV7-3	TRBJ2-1	CASSLGPASGGYNEQFF
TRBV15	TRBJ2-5	CATKRTGSAETQYF
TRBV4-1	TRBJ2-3	CASSQDHPTDTQYF
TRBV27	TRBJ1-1	CASSKQGPNTEAFF
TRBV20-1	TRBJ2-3	CSAHKSAGGSDTQYF
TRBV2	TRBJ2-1	CASSEEQGWDRSDEQFF
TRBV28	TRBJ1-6	CASREDRGLLRRNSPLHF
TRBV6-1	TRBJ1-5	CATHLTGTLNQPQHF
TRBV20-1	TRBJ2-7	CSVQRGTGNYEQYF
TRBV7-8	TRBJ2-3	CASSTPGGASDTQYF
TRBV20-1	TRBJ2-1	CSAAGPNEQFF
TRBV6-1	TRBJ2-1	CASRHERGGHNEQFF
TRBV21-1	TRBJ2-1	CASSKLRRGPYNEQFF
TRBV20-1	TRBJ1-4	CSARDLSAGGAEKLFF
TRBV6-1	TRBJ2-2	CASSERRNTGELFF
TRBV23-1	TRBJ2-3	CASSQSLNGGRRWTQYF
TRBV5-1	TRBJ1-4	CASRKGRDEKLFF
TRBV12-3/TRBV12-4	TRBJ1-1	CASSPRTGGTEAFF
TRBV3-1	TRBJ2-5	CASSQGYGIQETQYF
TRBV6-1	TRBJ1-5	CASAAGWQPQHF
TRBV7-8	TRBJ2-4	CASSTRGQGSAKNIQYF
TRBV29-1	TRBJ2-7	CSVLKLLAGGITYEQYF
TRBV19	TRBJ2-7	CASSMGAGGIGFYEQYF
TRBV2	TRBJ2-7	CASRLTSGTYEQYF
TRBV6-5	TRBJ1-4	CASSYSLSTGYEKLFF
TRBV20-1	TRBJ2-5	CSARVSQDSLGETQYF
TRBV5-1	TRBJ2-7	CASSLEGGSYEQYF
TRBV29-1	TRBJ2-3	CSVGEGLSTDTQYF
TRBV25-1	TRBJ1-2	CASSDNQGAHYGYTF
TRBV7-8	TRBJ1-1	CASSSRTGKAFF
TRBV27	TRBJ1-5	CASSLNRGSSQPQHF
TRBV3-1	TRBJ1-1	CASSQDQTGYTEAFF
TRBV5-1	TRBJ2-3	CASRRGLAGDSTDTQYF
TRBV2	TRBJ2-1	CASTGQAALNEQFF
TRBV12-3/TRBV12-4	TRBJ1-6	CASSFGRADNSPLHF
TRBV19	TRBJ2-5	CASSIDFGAGGQETQYF
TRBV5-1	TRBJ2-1	CASRRLAGQNEQFF
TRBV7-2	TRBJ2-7	CASSPRRGLYEQYF
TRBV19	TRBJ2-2	CASSIPGVTGELFF
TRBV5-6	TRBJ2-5	CASSIGGTSGGKTQYF
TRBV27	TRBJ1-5	CASRAQVGDTWPQHF
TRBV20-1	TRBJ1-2	CSAWGGSGYGYTF
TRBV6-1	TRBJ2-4	CASRAGTGGKNIQYF
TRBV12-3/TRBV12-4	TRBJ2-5	CASTASGGIQETQYF
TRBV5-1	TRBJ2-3	CASSLQGQRMADTQYF
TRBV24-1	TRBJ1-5	CATSDSPGSNQPQHF
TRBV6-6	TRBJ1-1	CASSQPGPPEAFF
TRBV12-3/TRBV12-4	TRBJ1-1	CASSPGTGDGNTEAFF
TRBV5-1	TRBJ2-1	CASMGGAYNEQFF
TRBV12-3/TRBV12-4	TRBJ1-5	CASSSYQGLRQPQHF